This entry lists 14 T cell receptor beta chains sequenced from one sample in a study of molecular identifiers for immune sequencing clone quantification (dated by TCRdb to between 2018 and 2020). Library preparation employed PCR. TCRdb records NextSeq 500 as the sequencer. TCRdb itself trimmed the public reads at Q25 with fastp, ran MiXCR and retained productive beta chains. Every CDR3 protein is listed once, alongside the most common genes and DNA of its rows. This sample comprises a few hundred thousand distinct CDR3 sequences, roughly a quarter of them detected only once. 0.65% to 0.95% of the sample goes to the ten largest clones. The sample was naive CD8+ T cells from blood, with Jurkat cell RNA spiked in. The meaning of the sample's cell subset or site label: FACS-sorted CD8+CD4-CCR7+CD45RA+ naive T cells. The receptors come from a human donor in good health. Some libraries in this study had Jurkat cell RNA spiked in.

This clonotype was seen repeatedly, ten times or more. The chain uses TRBV4-3 and TRBJ2-5; D is ambiguous. CDR1 is LGHNA and CDR2 is YSLEER in the germline V gene. Trimming took off 0 bases at V and 2 bases at J, with 7 bases between the two ends. The CDR3 is 14 residues long. The DNA of the CDR3 is TGCGCCAGCAGCCAAGACAGATTTCAAGAGACCCAGTACTTC. Translating it yields CASSQDRFQETQYF.

The chain uses TRBV20-1 and TRBJ2-3, with D maybe TRBD1 (5 bases). Trimming took 1 base from V and 4 from J, leaving 9 bases between them. This CDR3 region has 13 residues. CDR1 and CDR2 (germline): DFQATT, SNEGSKA (reference sequence). The CDR3 bases are TGCAGTGCTAGAGCAGGGCTGGCAGATACGCAGTATTTT. It specifies CSARAGLADTQYF.

The genes are TRBV5-5 and TRBJ2-5; D gene ambiguous. CDR1 and CDR2 (germline): SGHKS, YYEKEE (reference sequence). The CDR3 covers 14 residues. V was cut by 0 bases and J by 3 bases, with 9 bases left in between. The CDR3 loop is CASSLEAVEETQYF. In nucleotides, the CDR3 is TGTGCCAGCAGCTTGGAGGCAGTAGAAGAGACCCAGTACTTC. Full variable domain (rest looked up from reference TRBV5-5 and TRBJ2-5): DAGVTQSPTHLIKTRGQQVTLRCSPISGHKSVSWYQQVLGQGPQFIFQYYEKEERGRGNFPDRFSARQFPNYSSELNVNALLLGDSALYLCASSLEAVEETQYFGPGTRLLVL.

This clonotype was observed a few times. This sequence joins TRBV27 and TRBJ2-1; the D call may be TRBD1 or TRBD2 (6 bases each). CDR1 and CDR2 (germline): MNHEY, SMNVEV (reference sequence). The CDR3 loop spans 17 amino acids. The ends were cut back, 4 bases at V and 7 bases at J, with 23 bases in the middle. This CDR3 is CASSSDAGGGGWNEQFF. CDR3 sequence (DNA): TGTGCCAGCAGTTCCGACGCGGGCGGAGGGGGTTGGAATGAGCAGTTCTTC.

This clonotype was counted once. The gene calls are TRBV30 and TRBJ2-7, with 9 bases lining up with TRBD1. There are 14 residues in the CDR3. Per germline, CDR1 GTSNPN and CDR2 SVGIG (reference sequence). V lost 5 bases and J lost 5; bases outside the gene matches: 10. CDR3 residues: CAWYPGQGTHEQYF. The CDR3 nucleotides read TGTGCCTGGTATCCGGGACAGGGTACCCACGAGCAGTACTTC.

This clonotype has a handful of counts. The V and J genes are TRBV7-8 and TRBJ2-7, with 9 bases lining up with TRBD1. CDR3 length: 15 residues. Germline CDR1 and CDR2: SGHVS and FQNEAQ. With V trimmed by 6 bases and J by 5 bases, 11 bases remained unmatched. The CDR3 DNA follows: TGTGCCAGCAGGAGCCCGGGACAGGGAGTCGACGAGCAGTACTTC. Its translation: CASRSPGQGVDEQYF.

To note about this clonotype: Since a much larger clone is just one base distant, this may be a read error. The V call is TRBV7-3, the J call TRBJ2-1; 11 bases align to TRBD2. Germline values: CDR1 SGHTA, CDR2 FQGTGA. The junction had 9 bases not matched to a gene; V was cut back by 5 bases and J by 3 bases. The CDR3 extends over 17 amino acids. The CDR3 protein is CASSHLGTSGSYNEQFF. As DNA, the CDR3 is TGTGCCAGCAGCCACCTAGGGACTAGCGGCAGCTACAATGAGCAGTTCTTC.

Notes on this clonotype: Being one base from a much bigger clone, this may be a read error. This CDR3 reads CACSQVDMNTEAFF. CDR3 DNA sequence: TGTGCCTGCAGCCAGGTGGACATGAACACTGAAGCTTTCTTT. The rearrangement joins TRBV3-1 to TRBJ1-1; D perhaps matches TRBD1 (5 bases). The CDR3 has 14 amino acids. From germline, CDR1 is LGHDT and CDR2 YNNKEL (reference sequence).

At least ten counts were recorded for this clonotype. The chain carries TRBV7-9 and TRBJ1-2, with a tentative D call TRBD1 (5 bases). Trimming left V 6 bases short and J 4 bases short, with 12 bases between. This CDR3 has 13 residues. Germline V gene lookup returns CDR1 SEHNR and CDR2 FQNEAQ (reference sequence). The CDR3 DNA sequence: TGTGCCAGCAGGGGGGGAATCCCCTATGGCTACACCTTC. Amino acids: CASRGGIPYGYTF. Based on the CDR3 plus reference TRBV7-9 and TRBJ1-2, the full variable domain is DTGVSQNPRHKITKRGQNVTFRCDPISEHNRLYWYRQTLGQGPEFLTYFQNEAQLEKSRLLSDRFSAERPKGSFSTLEIQRTEQGDSAMYLCASRGGIPYGYTFGSGTRLTVV.

The table lists this clonotype with many counts. The chain recombines TRBV5-6 with TRBJ2-3; D unresolved. Looked up from germline, CDR1 is SGHDT and CDR2 is YYEEEE. V gave up 0 bases and J gave up 2 bases, with 7 bases separating them. This CDR3 spans 14 amino acids. The CDR3 DNA follows: TGTGCCAGCAGCTTGGCCCAGACCACAGATACGCAGTATTTT. Translation gives CASSLAQTTDTQYF.

This clonotype was seen a few times. The rearrangement uses TRBV6-6 and TRBJ2-7; D might be TRBD1 (6 bases). CDR3 length: 15 amino acids. The germline V and J ends were trimmed by 5 bases and 2 bases, with 16 bases remaining between them. Germline loops: CDR1 MNHNY, CDR2 SVGAGI (reference sequence). CDR3 DNA sequence: TGTGCCAGCAGTGACCCCAACAGGGCTCCCTACGAGCAGTACTTC. Its protein product is CASSDPNRAPYEQYF.

With regard to this clonotype: Since a much larger clone is just one base distant, this may be a read error. The V call is TRBV12-3 or TRBV12-4, the J call TRBJ1-1; D is undetermined. The V end was cut by 7 bases, the J end by 8 bases, with 14 bases between. The CDR3 runs 12 residues. As DNA, the CDR3 is TGTGCCAGCACCTCTTCTGCCGGGGAAGCTTTCTTT. Its protein is CASTSSAGEAFF.

The chain carries TRBV2 and TRBJ1-1; 8 bases are a match to TRBD1. Germline assignment: CDR1 SNHLY and CDR2 FYNNEI. The CDR3 loop spans 14 amino acids. After removal of 1 base from V and 5 bases from J, the junction contained 3 bases not matched to a gene. The CDR3 DNA sequence: TGTGCCAGCAGTGAAGGGACAGGGACTACTGAAGCTTTCTTT. This sequence encodes CASSEGTGTTEAFF.

The CDR3 reads CAWSTGQGEEKLFF. The DNA for the CDR3 is TGTGCCTGGAGTACGGGACAGGGAGAAGAAAAACTGTTTTTT. The chain couples TRBV30 to TRBJ1-4, with 9 bases fitting TRBD1. The CDR3 is 14 amino acids. Trimming removed 2 bases from V and 8 bases from J; junction bases left unmatched: 6. Germline assignment: CDR1 GTSNPN and CDR2 SVGIG (reference sequence).